This TCR beta chain was captured by sequencing in a study of shared clonotypes between healthy human individuals. General observations from the study: Sequencing of the sorted subsets was shown by rarefaction to be incomplete despite large depth.

The material for each subset, its genomic DNA, was split evenly across several immunoSEQ plates. Clones were sequenced by immunoSEQ multiplex PCR, and TCRdb holds only the in-frame ones, with some missing. The sample holds 300,000 to 400,000 clones; 74% are singletons and the top ten take 10%. This CDR3 contains 15 residues. The V end lost 6 bases, the J end lost 2 bases, and 15 bases lay between the germline ends. Germline V lookup: CDR1 MNHEY, CDR2 SVGAGI. Details on this clone: The antigen remains unidentified.

The sample was memory CD4+ T cells sorted from blood. Documented subset: CD45RA-negative fraction. This receptor was obtained from a man aged 30 to 39 in good health. This chain links TRBV6-5 with TRBJ2-3; TRBD2 might be the D (6 bases). The CDR3 is CASSPRGGHTDTQYF. CDR3 DNA: TGTGCCAGCAGCCCTAGGGGAGGCCACACAGATACGCAGTATTTT.